This TCR beta chain was found in a study of T cells in localized non-small cell lung cancer. Study outcomes and limitations: Uninvolved neighboring lung showed the greatest T cell clonality, exceeding tumor.

Only in-frame clones appear in the TCRdb table, and some are missing; sequencing was by immunoSEQ multiplex PCR. The repertoire holds 70,000 to 95,000 clones, approximately 90% seen once, with about 4% in the top ten. Germline CDR1 is SGHRS and CDR2 is YFSETQ. The CDR3 has 15 amino acids. Between the trimmed V and J ends, which lost 0 bases and 5 bases, there was a span of 14 bases. Remarks on this clone: Its antigen is unidentified.

This chain uses TRBV5-1 with TRBJ2-5; the D is unclear. This clonotype was obtained from a woman aged 40-69 years with stage II squamous cell lung carcinoma. Here the sequenced sample was PBMCs, taken before any cancer treatment. CDR3 bases: TGCGCCAGCAGCTTGGTCGGCCAGTTGGGGGAGACCCAGTACTTC. Translated: CASSLVGQLGETQYF.